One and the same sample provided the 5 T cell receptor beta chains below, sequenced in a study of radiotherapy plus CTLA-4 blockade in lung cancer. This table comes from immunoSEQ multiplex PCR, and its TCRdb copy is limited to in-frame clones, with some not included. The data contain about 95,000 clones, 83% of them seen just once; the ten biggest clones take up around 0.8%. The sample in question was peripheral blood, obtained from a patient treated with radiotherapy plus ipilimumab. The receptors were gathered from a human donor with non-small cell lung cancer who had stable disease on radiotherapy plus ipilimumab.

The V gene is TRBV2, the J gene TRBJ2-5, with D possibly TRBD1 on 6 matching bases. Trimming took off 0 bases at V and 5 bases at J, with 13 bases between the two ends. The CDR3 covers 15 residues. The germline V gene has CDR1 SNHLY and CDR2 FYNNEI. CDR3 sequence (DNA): TGTGCCAGCAGTGAAGCGGGGGCCCGCTCGGAGACCCAGTACTTC. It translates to CASSEAGARSETQYF.

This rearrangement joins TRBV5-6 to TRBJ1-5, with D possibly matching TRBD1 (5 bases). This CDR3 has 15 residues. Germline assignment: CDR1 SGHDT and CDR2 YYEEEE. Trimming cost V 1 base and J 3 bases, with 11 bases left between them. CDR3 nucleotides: TGTGCCAGCAGCTTGCGGGGGGTCAACAATCAGCCCCAGCATTTT. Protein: CASSLRGVNNQPQHF.

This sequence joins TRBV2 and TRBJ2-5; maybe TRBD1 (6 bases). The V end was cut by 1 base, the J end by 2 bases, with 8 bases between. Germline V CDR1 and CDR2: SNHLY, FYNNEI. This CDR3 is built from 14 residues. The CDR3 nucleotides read TGTGCCAGCAGTGAAGATAGGGGGCAAGAGACCCAGTACTTC. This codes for CASSEDRGQETQYF. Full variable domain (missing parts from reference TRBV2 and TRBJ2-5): EPEVTQTPSHQVTQMGQEVILRCVPISNHLYFYWYRQILGQKVEFLVSFYNNEISEKSEIFDDQFSVERPDGSNFTLKIRSTKLEDSAMYFCASSEDRGQETQYFGPGTRLLVL.

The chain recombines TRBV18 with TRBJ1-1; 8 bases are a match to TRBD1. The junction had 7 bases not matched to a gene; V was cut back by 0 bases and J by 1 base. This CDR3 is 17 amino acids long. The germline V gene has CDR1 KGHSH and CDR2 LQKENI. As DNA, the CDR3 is TGTGCCAGCTCACCACCTAGGACAGGGTTGAGGAACACTGAAGCTTTCTTT. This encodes CASSPPRTGLRNTEAFF.

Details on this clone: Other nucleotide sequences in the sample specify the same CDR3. The CDR3 sequence is CASSLDGRGHTEAFF. The CDR3, as DNA: TGCGCCAGCAGCTTGGATGGGAGGGGGCACACTGAAGCTTTCTTT. The chain couples TRBV5-1 to TRBJ1-1; 7 bases are a match to TRBD1. The CDR3 is 15 amino acids. V dropped 0 bases and J dropped 3; count of bases not matched to a gene: 5. Germline V gene data show CDR1 as SGHRS and CDR2 as YFSETQ.